These 23 T cell receptor beta chains originate from one sample sequenced in a study of PD-1 blockade in classical Hodgkin lymphoma. Every one of the patients relapsed after autologous stem cell transplantation (brentuximab vedotin exposure was variable). The repertoire was sequenced with immunoSEQ multiplex PCR; TCRdb's copy has only in-frame clones and lacks some. The data show some 17,000 clones, around 75% seen once. The specimen was peripheral blood mononuclear cells (PBMCs), collected at baseline. Receptors originate from a human donor with classical Hodgkin lymphoma.

This clone has more than one count but fewer than ten. The J gene is TRBJ2-2, the V gene TRBV9, with 7 bases identical to TRBD2. The CDR3 totals 16 residues. The germline CDR1 and CDR2 sequences are SGDLS and YYNGEE. With V trimmed by 0 bases and J by 6 bases, 8 bases remained unmatched. CDR3 nucleotides: TGTGCCAGCAGCGTAGAAGGCGGGAGAGGGTCCGGGGAGCTGTTTTTT. As protein: CASSVEGGRGSGELFF.

The chain employs TRBV6-1 and TRBJ1-2; 7 positions agree with TRBD1. The CDR3 length is 14 residues. From germline, CDR1 is MNHNS and CDR2 SASEGT. V was clipped by 8 bases and J by 2 bases; unmatched bases: 8. As DNA, the CDR3 is TGTGCCAGCGCCCAGACAGGGTTCAACTATGGCTACACCTTC. This codes for CASAQTGFNYGYTF.

This chain links TRBV6-4 with TRBJ2-2; the D gene is possibly TRBD1 (5 bases). Germline assignment: CDR1 MRHNA and CDR2 SNTAGT. The length of the CDR3 is 14 residues. The ends were cut back, 4 bases at V and 5 bases at J, with 11 bases in the middle. Here the CDR3 DNA reads TGTGCCAGCAGTGCCCGTCCAGGGACCGGGGAGCTGTTTTTT. Translation: CASSARPGTGELFF.

This sequence joins TRBV2 and TRBJ2-2; TRBD1 might be the D (5 bases). Looked up from germline, CDR1 is SNHLY and CDR2 is FYNNEI. The CDR3 has 14 residues. The V end lost 1 base, the J end lost 4 bases, and 7 bases lay between the germline ends. The CDR3 reads CASSEGQGTGELFF. The CDR3 DNA is TGTGCCAGCAGTGAAGGCCAGGGCACCGGGGAGCTGTTTTTT.

The chain carries TRBV4-3 and TRBJ2-5, with 9 bases fitting TRBD1. The J segment lost 1 base and the V segment lost 3 bases, leaving 3 bases of the junction unmatched. CDR1 and CDR2 (germline): LGHNA, YSLEER. This CDR3 comprises 15 residues. DNA of the CDR3: TGCGCCAGCAGCCAGGGACAGGGCCCCCAAGAGACCCAGTACTTC. Its translation is CASSQGQGPQETQYF.

The CDR3 region is CASSSEATGTRGYTF. The CDR3, as DNA: TGTGCCAGCAGTTCGGAAGCGACAGGAACGAGGGGCTACACCTTC. This sequence joins TRBV28 and TRBJ1-2; TRBD1 is a possible D gene (6 bases). V was cut by 4 bases and J by 8 bases, with 20 bases left in between. Germline V gene lookup returns CDR1 MDHEN and CDR2 SYDVKM. This CDR3 has 15 residues.

The chain combines TRBV7-2 with TRBJ2-1; D could derive from TRBD1 or TRBD2 (6 bases each). This CDR3 spans 14 amino acids. V was trimmed by 7 bases and J by 3 bases, leaving 13 bases between them. From germline, CDR1 is SGHTA and CDR2 FQGNSA. The CDR3 sequence is CASTRGSGYNEQFF. The CDR3 DNA follows: TGTGCCAGCACCAGGGGTAGCGGCTACAATGAGCAGTTCTTC.

The rearrangement joins TRBV18 to TRBJ1-1; D is unclear. The CDR3 has 13 residues. Looked up from germline, CDR1 is KGHSH and CDR2 is LQKENI. V lost 3 bases, J lost 3 bases, and 8 bases lay in between. CDR3 amino acids: CASSPRTDTEAFF. The CDR3 nucleotides are TGTGCCAGCTCACCTCGGACGGACACTGAAGCTTTCTTT.

CDR3 sequence reads: CASSFYGGGGSEETQYF. For the CDR3, the DNA is TGTGCCAGCAGCTTTTATGGGGGCGGGGGTTCAGAGGAGACCCAGTACTTC. V usage is TRBV7-2 and J usage is TRBJ2-5; D might be TRBD2 (7 bases). Germline V CDR1 and CDR2: SGHTA, FQGNSA. V was pared by 3 bases and J by 5 bases, with 22 bases between. The CDR3 sequence is 17 residues long.

The chain carries TRBV19 and TRBJ2-7; TRBD1 agrees at 8 bases. CDR1 is LNHDA and CDR2 is SQIVND in the germline V gene (reference sequence). The CDR3 is 13 amino acids. Losses at the gene ends were 3 bases for V and 4 bases for J; bases not matched to a gene: 2. The chain's CDR3 is CASSITGGYEQYF. DNA of the CDR3: TGTGCCAGTAGTATTACAGGGGGGTACGAGCAGTACTTC.

This clone is medium-sized by share. This chain uses TRBV9 with TRBJ1-2; no clear D gene. The CDR3 is 12 residues long. V lost 2 bases and J 8 bases, leaving 10 bases between the germline ends. Germline CDR1 and CDR2: SGDLS and YYNGEE. CDR3 loop: CASSVSRSGYTF. The CDR3, as DNA: TGTGCCAGCAGCGTCTCGAGAAGCGGCTACACCTTC.

The chain joins TRBV7-3 to TRBJ2-3; tentative D call: TRBD2 (6 bases). In germline, CDR1 is SGHTA, CDR2 FQGTGA. The CDR3 is 14 amino acids. V was trimmed by 5 bases and J by 3 bases, leaving 12 bases between them. The CDR3 here is CASSPGVQTDTQYF. The CDR3 bases are TGTGCCAGCAGCCCGGGGGTCCAAACAGATACGCAGTATTTT.

The chain couples TRBV7-6 to TRBJ2-5, with D possibly matching TRBD1 (5 bases). Trimming shortened V by 1 base and J by 4 bases, and 10 bases separated the two germline ends. The CDR3 extends over 14 amino acids. CDR1 is SGHVS and CDR2 is FNYEAQ in the germline V gene. This CDR3 reads CASSLGSGLETQYF. The DNA for the CDR3 is TGTGCCAGCAGCTTAGGATCAGGGCTAGAGACCCAGTACTTC.

This chain uses TRBV7-9 with TRBJ1-3; D is uncertain. This CDR3 is built from 13 residues. Trimming took 0 bases from V and 4 from J, leaving 4 bases between them. Germline V gene sequence: CDR1 SEHNR, CDR2 FQNEAQ (reference sequence). In nucleotides, the CDR3 is TGTGCCAGCAGCTTAGCGGAGGGAAACACCATATATTTT. Translating it yields CASSLAEGNTIYF.

The chain uses TRBV9 and TRBJ2-7; TRBD2 agrees at 11 bases. Trimming took 4 bases from V and 3 from J; bases not matched to a gene: 6. Per the germline V gene, CDR1 is SGDLS and CDR2 is YYNGEE. The CDR3 covers 15 residues. CDR3 nucleotides: TGTGCCAGCAGCTCTGCTAGCGGGAGGTTCTACGAGCAGTACTTC. Its translation: CASSSASGRFYEQYF.

The chain couples TRBV4-3 to TRBJ2-3; TRBD2 matches at 10 bases. The CDR3 covers 20 residues. V trimming: 7 bases; J trimming: 3 bases; junction bases outside the gene matches: 22. The germline gives CDR1 LGHNA, CDR2 YSLEER. DNA of the CDR3: TGCGCCAGCATAGCCACGGGGGTGCTAGCGGGAGTGTCCTTGACAGATACGCAGTATTTT. Translated: CASIATGVLAGVSLTDTQYF.

The genes are TRBV7-2 and TRBJ2-5; D is unresolved. Germline V gene data show CDR1 as SGHTA and CDR2 as FQGNSA. The CDR3 consists of 15 residues. Trimming pared 1 base from V and 4 bases from J, leaving 13 bases between. Written as DNA, the CDR3 is TGTGCCAGCAGCTTAGTGGGCAGTTTCCCAGAGACCCAGTACTTC. This sequence encodes CASSLVGSFPETQYF.

V and J are TRBV7-3 and TRBJ2-6, with 8 bases fitting TRBD2. With 5 bases clipped from V and 2 bases from J, the junction kept 5 bases outside the gene matches. Germline V gene data show CDR1 as SGHTA and CDR2 as FQGTGA. The CDR3 totals 16 residues. The CDR3 DNA sequence: TGTGCCAGCAGCCCGGCGGGGGGCACTGGGGCCAACGTCCTGACTTTC. Translated: CASSPAGGTGANVLTF.

The genes are TRBV13 and TRBJ2-7, with D maybe TRBD1 (6 bases). From germline, CDR1 is PRHDT and CDR2 FYEKMQ (reference sequence). The germline V and J ends were trimmed by 5 bases and 3 bases, with 11 bases remaining between them. The CDR3 totals 13 residues. CDR3 amino acids: CASSGQLNYEQYF. CDR3 nucleotides: TGTGCCAGCAGCGGACAGCTGAACTACGAGCAGTACTTC. Full variable domain (rest looked up from reference TRBV13 and TRBJ2-7): AAGVIQSPRHLIKEKRETATLKCYPIPRHDTVYWYQQGPGQDPQFLISFYEKMQSDKGSIPDRFSAQQFSDYHSELNMSSLELGDSALYFCASSGQLNYEQYFGPGTRLTVT.

The chain joins TRBV11-2 to TRBJ2-1, with TRBD2 matching 10 bases. Germline CDR1 is SGHAT and CDR2 is FQNNGV. J was trimmed by 3 bases and V by 5 bases; bases with no gene match: 7. This CDR3 region has 16 residues. The CDR3 DNA reads as TGTGCCAGCAGCACCTCAGCGGGAGGGCTCTACAATGAGCAGTTCTTC. Translation: CASSTSAGGLYNEQFF.

This clone occurred a few times. Here the CDR3 reads CASSSGTGVYEQYF. CDR3 DNA: TGCGCCAGCAGTTCCGGGACGGGAGTCTACGAGCAGTACTTC. The chain combines TRBV10-2 with TRBJ2-7; D is perhaps TRBD2 (6 bases). CDR1 and CDR2 from the germline V gene are WSHSY and SAAADI. Trimming took 5 bases from V and 3 from J, leaving 14 bases between them. The CDR3 length is 14 residues.

In its sample, this clone ranks as large. V gene TRBV2 combines with J gene TRBJ2-5; 10 nucleotides match TRBD1. This CDR3 region has 15 residues. CDR1 is SNHLY and CDR2 is FYNNEI in the germline V gene. V gave up 5 bases and J gave up 4 bases; unmatched junction bases: 7. The CDR3 is CASSRTGTGAETQYF. The CDR3 nucleotides read TGTGCCAGCAGTCGGACCGGGACAGGGGCAGAGACCCAGTACTTC.

This clone was detected only a few times. The chain has TRBV27 and TRBJ1-1, with D unresolved. V lost 2 bases to trimming and J lost 8 bases, with 6 bases between them. CDR1 and CDR2 (germline): MNHEY, SMNVEV (reference sequence). The CDR3 runs to 11 residues. The CDR3 loop reads CASSLRGEAFF. The CDR3 nucleotides are TGTGCCAGCAGTTTACGAGGGGAAGCTTTCTTT.